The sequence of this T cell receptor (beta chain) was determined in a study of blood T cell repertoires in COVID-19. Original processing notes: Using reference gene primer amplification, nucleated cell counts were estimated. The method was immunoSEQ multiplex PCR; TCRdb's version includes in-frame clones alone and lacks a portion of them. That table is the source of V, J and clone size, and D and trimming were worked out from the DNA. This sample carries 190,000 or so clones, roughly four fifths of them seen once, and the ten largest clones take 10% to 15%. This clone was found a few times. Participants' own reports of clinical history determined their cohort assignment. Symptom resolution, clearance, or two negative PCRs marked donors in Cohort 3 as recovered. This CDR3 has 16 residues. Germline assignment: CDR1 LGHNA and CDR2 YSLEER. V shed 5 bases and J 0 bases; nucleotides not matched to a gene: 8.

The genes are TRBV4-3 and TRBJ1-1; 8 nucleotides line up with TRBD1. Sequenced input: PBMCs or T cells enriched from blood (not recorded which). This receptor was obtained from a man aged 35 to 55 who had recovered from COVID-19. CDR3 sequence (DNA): TGCGCCAGCAGCATCCGGGACAGGTCCATGAACACTGAAGCTTTCTTT. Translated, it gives CASSIRDRSMNTEAFF.